This entry is about one T cell receptor (beta chain). Germline-derived CDR1 and CDR2 are MNHNS and SASEGT. Deletions cut 2 bases from V and 9 bases from J, with 13 bases between. The CDR3 runs to 13 residues. A Seattle source enrolled patients during active infection and followed them longitudinally. Assay used: immunoSEQ multiplex PCR; TCRdb lists only in-frame clones, some missing. The sample lists 200,000 to 250,000 clones, 85% to 90% occurring once. This sample was included in a study of blood T cell repertoires in COVID-19. Study details: The analysed material was cDNA or gDNA that came from T cells, B-cell-depleted T cells, or PBMCs.

The specimen sequenced was peripheral blood. The rearrangement joins TRBV6-1 to TRBJ2-5; D not certain. This sequence originates from a man over 45 with COVID-19, enrolled during active disease. Here the CDR3 reads CASSENPSLSQYF. CDR3 in DNA: TGTGCCAGCAGTGAAAACCCGAGTCTGTCCCAGTACTTC.